This T cell receptor beta chain came from a study of cytomegalovirus exposure and HLA in healthy donors. About this clone itself: What it recognizes is unknown.

Trimming cost V 6 bases and J 0 bases, with 10 bases left between them. The germline V gene encodes CDR1 SGHAT and CDR2 FQNNGV. The CDR3 length is 14 residues. Use of 60 Vbeta and 13 Jbeta primers characterized the PCR. Profiling relied on immunoSEQ multiplex PCR, and the TCRdb table lists in-frame clones only, not all of them. Found here are 150,000 or so clones, 60% to 85% of them singletons; the top ten hold approximately 2.1%. Study-level findings and limits: It was shown in a later analysis that HLA-associated TCR beta chains were more clonally expanded than other, equally common chains. Immune exposure data for these donors was limited to CMV serostatus.

The sequence derives from a man in his fifties in good health and CMV-seropositive. The chain uses TRBV11-2 and TRBJ2-3; the D is unclear. Sequenced input: PBMCs. CDR3 loop: CASRTFPSTDTQYF. DNA of the CDR3: TGTGCCAGCAGGACATTCCCTAGCACAGATACGCAGTATTTT. The variable domain in full, completed from reference TRBV11-2 and TRBJ2-3, reads EAGVAQSPRYKIIEKRQSVAFWCNPISGHATLYWYQQILGQGPKLLIQFQNNGVVDDSQLPKDRFSAERLKGVDSTLKIQPAKLEDSAVYLCASRTFPSTDTQYFGPGTRLTVL.